These T cell receptor beta chains were read from a single sample in a study of technical replicates of blood from a handful of donors. Profiling relied on immunoSEQ multiplex PCR, and the TCRdb table lists in-frame clones only, not all of them. The top ten clones hold 0.27% of a sample with about 83,000 clones, 90% to 95% of them seen once. Sequenced: T cells isolated from PBMCs. These receptors were collected from a human donor in good health. Each CDR3 is given with its conserved first and last residue. Each record gives: J gene, V gene, CDR3 protein.

J: TRBJ2-5; V: TRBV7-9; CDR3: CASSSKGREGETQYF
J: TRBJ2-7; V: TRBV9; CDR3: CASSPGGQVYEQYF
J: TRBJ2-3; V: TRBV6-4; CDR3: CASSRSFAGTDTQYF
J: TRBJ1-5; V: TRBV6-5; CDR3: CASSYDRTGLNQPQHF
J: TRBJ2-7; V: TRBV7-6; CDR3: CASSLAVTQSISYEQYF
J: TRBJ1-2; V: TRBV15; CDR3: CATSRAYLDSYVSYTF
J: TRBJ1-6; V: TRBV30; CDR3: CAWARSNSPLHF
J: TRBJ2-7; V: TRBV28; CDR3: CASSFQGAYEQYF
J: TRBJ1-6; V: TRBV9; CDR3: CASSSGTGYSPLHF
J: TRBJ2-7; V: TRBV2; CDR3: CASRDRESYEQYF
J: TRBJ2-2; V: TRBV18; CDR3: CASSPVAQESTGELFF
J: TRBJ1-2; V: TRBV7-6; CDR3: CASSLTAGDYHGYTF
J: TRBJ1-3; V: TRBV4-2; CDR3: CASSHPIGGAGNTIYF
J: TRBJ2-7; V: TRBV7-8; CDR3: CASSLLGGEAYEQYF
J: TRBJ2-2; V: TRBV28; CDR3: CASDARDRGTGELFF
J: TRBJ2-1; V: TRBV2; CDR3: CASKASGSPYNEQFF
J: TRBJ2-5; V: TRBV5-1; CDR3: CASSPGRSPRIPETQYF
J: TRBJ2-3; V: TRBV11-2; CDR3: CASSLKVGVSTDTQYF
J: TRBJ1-6; V: TRBV30; CDR3: CAWSGRGDSPLHF
J: TRBJ1-2; V: TRBV27; CDR3: CASSDGGANYGYTF
J: TRBJ2-3; V: TRBV7-8; CDR3: CASSSTVTDTQYF
J: TRBJ1-3; V: TRBV2; CDR3: CASSRLTGGGNTIYF
J: TRBJ2-1; V: TRBV19; CDR3: CASRQRVRLAGGPSLTYNEQFF
J: TRBJ1-6; V: TRBV9; CDR3: CASSVEGARSPLHF
J: TRBJ2-7; V: TRBV6-1; CDR3: CASNTNWESSYEQYF
J: TRBJ1-5; V: TRBV2; CDR3: CASSEEGAWANQPQHF
J: TRBJ1-5; V: TRBV18; CDR3: CASSPGGRDQPQHF
J: TRBJ1-2; V: TRBV29-1; CDR3: CSVERETPGYTF
J: TRBJ2-7; V: TRBV9; CDR3: CASSVRDTMTYEQYF